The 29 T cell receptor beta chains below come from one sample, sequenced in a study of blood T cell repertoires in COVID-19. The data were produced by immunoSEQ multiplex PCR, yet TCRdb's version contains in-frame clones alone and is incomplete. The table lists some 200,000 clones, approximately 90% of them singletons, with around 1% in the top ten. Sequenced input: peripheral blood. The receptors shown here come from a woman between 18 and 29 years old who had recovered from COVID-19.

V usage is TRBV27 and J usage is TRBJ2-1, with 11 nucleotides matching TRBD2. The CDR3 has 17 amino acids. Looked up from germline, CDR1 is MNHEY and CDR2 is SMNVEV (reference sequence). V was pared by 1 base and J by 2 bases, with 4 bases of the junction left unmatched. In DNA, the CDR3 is TGTGCCAGCAGTTTATATCCTAGCGGGAGGACCTACAATGAGCAGTTCTTC. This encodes CASSLYPSGRTYNEQFF.

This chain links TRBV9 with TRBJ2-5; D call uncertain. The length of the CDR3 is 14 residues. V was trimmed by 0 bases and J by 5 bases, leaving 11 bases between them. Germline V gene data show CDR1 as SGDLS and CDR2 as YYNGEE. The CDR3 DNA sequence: TGTGCCAGCAGCGTAGACTTAGTGGGCGAGACCCAGTACTTC. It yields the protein CASSVDLVGETQYF.

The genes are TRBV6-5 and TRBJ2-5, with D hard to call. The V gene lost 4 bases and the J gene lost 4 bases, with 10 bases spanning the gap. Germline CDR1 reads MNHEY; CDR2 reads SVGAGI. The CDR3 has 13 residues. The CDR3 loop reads CASSFSGGETQYF. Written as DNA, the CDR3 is TGTGCCAGCAGTTTTTCCGGTGGAGAGACCCAGTACTTC.

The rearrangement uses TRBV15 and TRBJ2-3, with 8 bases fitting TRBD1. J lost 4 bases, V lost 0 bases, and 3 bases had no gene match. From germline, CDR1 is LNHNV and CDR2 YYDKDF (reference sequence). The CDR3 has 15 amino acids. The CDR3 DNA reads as TGTGCCACCAGCAGAGACAGGGGGCTTCCAGATACGCAGTATTTT. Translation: CATSRDRGLPDTQYF.

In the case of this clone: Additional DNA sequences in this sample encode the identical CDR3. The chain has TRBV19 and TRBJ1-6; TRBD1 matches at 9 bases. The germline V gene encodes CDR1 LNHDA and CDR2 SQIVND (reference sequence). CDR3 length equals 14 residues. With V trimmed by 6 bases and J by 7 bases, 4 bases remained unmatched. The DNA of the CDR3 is TGTGCCAGTAGAGGAACAGGGGGCAATTCACCCCTCCACTTT. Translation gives CASRGTGGNSPLHF.

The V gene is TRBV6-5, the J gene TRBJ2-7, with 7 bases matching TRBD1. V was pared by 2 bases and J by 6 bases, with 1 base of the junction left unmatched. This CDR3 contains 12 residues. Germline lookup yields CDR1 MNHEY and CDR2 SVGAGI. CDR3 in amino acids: CASSYTGAEQYF. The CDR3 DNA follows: TGTGCCAGCAGTTACACAGGGGCCGAGCAGTACTTC.

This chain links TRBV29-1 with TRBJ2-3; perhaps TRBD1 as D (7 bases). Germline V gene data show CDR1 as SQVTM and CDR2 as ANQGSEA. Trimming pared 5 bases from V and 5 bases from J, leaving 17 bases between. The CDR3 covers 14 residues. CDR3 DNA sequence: TGCAGCGTTTTGGACAGGCGGAGGGGAGATACGCAGTATTTT. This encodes CSVLDRRRGDTQYF.

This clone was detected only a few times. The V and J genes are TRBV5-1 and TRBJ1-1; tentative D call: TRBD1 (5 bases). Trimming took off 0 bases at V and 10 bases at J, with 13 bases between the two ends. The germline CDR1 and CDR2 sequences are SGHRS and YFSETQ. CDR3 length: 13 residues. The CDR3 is CASSLDHQGTAFF. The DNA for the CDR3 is TGCGCCAGCAGCTTGGATCATCAGGGAACAGCTTTCTTT.

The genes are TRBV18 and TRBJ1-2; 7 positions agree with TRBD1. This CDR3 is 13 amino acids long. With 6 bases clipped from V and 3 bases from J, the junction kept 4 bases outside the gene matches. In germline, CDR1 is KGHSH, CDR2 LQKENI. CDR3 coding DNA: TGTGCCAGCTCGACCGGGACAGACTATGGCTACACCTTC. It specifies CASSTGTDYGYTF.

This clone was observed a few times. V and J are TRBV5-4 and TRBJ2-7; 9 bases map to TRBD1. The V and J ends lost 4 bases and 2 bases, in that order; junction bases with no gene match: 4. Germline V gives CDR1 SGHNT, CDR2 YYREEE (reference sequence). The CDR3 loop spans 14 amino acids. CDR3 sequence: CASSTRQGAYEQYF. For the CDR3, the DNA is TGTGCCAGCAGCACCCGACAGGGGGCCTACGAGCAGTACTTC.

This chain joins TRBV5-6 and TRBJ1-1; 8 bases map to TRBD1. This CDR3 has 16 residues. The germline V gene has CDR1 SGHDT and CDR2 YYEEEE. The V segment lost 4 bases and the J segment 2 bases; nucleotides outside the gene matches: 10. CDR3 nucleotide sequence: TGTGCCAGCAGCGCCGCCCCAGGGGGCTATAACACTGAAGCTTTCTTT. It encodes CASSAAPGGYNTEAFF.

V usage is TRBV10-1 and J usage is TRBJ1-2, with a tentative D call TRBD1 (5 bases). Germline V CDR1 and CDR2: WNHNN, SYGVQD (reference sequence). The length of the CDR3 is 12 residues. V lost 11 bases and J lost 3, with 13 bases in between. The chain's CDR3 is CALGGCYYGYTF. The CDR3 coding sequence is TGCGCCTTGGGGGGATGTTACTATGGCTACACCTTC.

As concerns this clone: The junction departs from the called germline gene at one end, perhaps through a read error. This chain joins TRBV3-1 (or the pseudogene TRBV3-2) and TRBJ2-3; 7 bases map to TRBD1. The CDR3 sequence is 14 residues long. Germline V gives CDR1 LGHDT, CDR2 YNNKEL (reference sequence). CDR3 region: CASSPRQGTDTQYF. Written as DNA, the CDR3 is TGTGCCAGCAGCCCTAGACAGGGCACGGATACGCAGTATTTT.

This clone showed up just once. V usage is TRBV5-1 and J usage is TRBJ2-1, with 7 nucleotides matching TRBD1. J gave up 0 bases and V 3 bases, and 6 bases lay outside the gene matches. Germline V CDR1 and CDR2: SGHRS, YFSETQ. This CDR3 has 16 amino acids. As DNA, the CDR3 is TGCGCCAGCAGCTGGAGACAGGGTAGCTCCTACAATGAGCAGTTCTTC. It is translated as CASSWRQGSSYNEQFF. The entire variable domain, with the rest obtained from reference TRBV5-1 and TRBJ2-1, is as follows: KAGVTQTPRYLIKTRGQQVTLSCSPISGHRSVSWYQQTPGQGLQFLFEYFSETQRNKGNFPGRFSGRQFSNSRSEMNVSTLELGDSALYLCASSWRQGSSYNEQFFGPGTRLTVL.

In DNA, the CDR3 is TGTGCCAGCAGGTTGGCCTATAGCGGGAGGAGGTCTGGGGCCAACGTCCTGACTTTC. Residues: CASRLAYSGRRSGANVLTF. The V gene is TRBV7-6, the J gene TRBJ2-6; 10 bases line up with TRBD2. Germline CDR1 SGHVS, CDR2 FNYEAQ. CDR3 length: 19 residues. After removal of 6 bases from V and 1 base from J, the junction contained 12 bases not matched to a gene.

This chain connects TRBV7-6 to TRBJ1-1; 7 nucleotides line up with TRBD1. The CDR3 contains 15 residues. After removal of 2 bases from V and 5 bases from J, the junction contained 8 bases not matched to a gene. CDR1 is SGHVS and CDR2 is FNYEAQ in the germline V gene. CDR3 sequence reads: CASSLTRQGGTEAFF. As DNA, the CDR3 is TGTGCCAGCAGCTTAACCCGACAGGGTGGAACTGAAGCTTTCTTT.

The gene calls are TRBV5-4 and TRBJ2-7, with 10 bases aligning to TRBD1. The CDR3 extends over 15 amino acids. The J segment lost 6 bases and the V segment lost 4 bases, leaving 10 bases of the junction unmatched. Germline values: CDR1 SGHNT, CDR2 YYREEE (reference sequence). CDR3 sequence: CASSKSTGGQAEQYF. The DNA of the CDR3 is TGTGCCAGCAGCAAATCGACAGGGGGCCAGGCCGAGCAGTACTTC.

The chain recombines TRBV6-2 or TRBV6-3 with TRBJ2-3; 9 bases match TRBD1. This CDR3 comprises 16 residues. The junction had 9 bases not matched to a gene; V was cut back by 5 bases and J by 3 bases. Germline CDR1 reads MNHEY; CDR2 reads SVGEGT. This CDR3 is CASSRRPGQGTDTQYF. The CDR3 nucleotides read TGTGCCAGCAGTCGTCGCCCGGGACAGGGTACAGATACGCAGTATTTT.

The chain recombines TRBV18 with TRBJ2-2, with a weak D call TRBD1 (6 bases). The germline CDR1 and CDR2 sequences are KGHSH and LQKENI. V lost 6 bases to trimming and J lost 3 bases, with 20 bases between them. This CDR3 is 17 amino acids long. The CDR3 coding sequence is TGTGCCAGCTCCCCGGATTTTGACAGGAGACACACCGGGGAGCTGTTTTTT. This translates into CASSPDFDRRHTGELFF.

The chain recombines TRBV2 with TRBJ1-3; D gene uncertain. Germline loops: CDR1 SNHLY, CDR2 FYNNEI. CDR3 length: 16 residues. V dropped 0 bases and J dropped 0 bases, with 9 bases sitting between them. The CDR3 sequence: CASSEAQRYSGNTIYF. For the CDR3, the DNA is TGTGCCAGCAGTGAAGCGCAGCGGTACTCTGGAAACACCATATATTTT.

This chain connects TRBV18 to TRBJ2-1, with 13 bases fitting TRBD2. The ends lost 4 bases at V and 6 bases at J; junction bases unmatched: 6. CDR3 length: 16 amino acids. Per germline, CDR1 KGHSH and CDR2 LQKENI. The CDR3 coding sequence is TGTGCCAGCTCACGCGGACTAGCGGGAGTCTCCAATGAGCAGTTCTTC. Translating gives CASSRGLAGVSNEQFF.

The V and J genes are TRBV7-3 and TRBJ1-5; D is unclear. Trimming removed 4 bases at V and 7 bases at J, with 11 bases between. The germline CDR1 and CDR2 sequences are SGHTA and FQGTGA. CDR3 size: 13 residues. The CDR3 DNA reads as TGTGCCAGCAGCTCCTCGGAGGGCCAGCCCCAGCATTTT. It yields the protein CASSSSEGQPQHF.

The CDR3 loop reads CASSDTEPGISTEAFF. CDR3 DNA sequence: TGTGCCAGCAGTGACACGGAACCGGGGATTAGCACTGAAGCTTTCTTT. The V and J genes are TRBV2 and TRBJ1-1; D is ambiguous. Trimming stripped 3 bases from V and 4 bases from J, with 18 bases between. This CDR3 has 16 amino acids. From germline, CDR1 is SNHLY and CDR2 FYNNEI.

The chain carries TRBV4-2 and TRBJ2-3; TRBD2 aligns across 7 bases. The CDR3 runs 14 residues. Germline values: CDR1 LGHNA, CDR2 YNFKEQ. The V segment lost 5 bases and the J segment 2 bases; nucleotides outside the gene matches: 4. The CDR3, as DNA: TGTGCCAGCAGCGTCACTAGCGACACAGATACGCAGTATTTT. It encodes CASSVTSDTDTQYF.

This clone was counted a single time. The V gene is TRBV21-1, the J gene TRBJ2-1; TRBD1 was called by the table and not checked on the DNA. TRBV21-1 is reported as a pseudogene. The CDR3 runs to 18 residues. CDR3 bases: TGTGCCAGCAGCAAAGGGACAGGGACCAACTCCTCCTACAATGAGCAGTTCTTC. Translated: CASSKGTGTNSSYNEQFF.

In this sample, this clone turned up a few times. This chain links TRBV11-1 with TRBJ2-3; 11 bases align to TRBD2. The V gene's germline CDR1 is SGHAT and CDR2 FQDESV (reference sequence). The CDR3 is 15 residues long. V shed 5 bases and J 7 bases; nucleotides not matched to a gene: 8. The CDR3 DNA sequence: TGTGCCAGCAGCGGGGGAGGACTAGCGGGCCATACGCAGTATTTT. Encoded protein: CASSGGGLAGHTQYF.

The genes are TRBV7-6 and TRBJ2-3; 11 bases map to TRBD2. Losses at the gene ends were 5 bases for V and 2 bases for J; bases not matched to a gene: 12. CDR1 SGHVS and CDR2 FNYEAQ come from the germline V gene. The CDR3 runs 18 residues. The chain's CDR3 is CASSPRLAGSAFTDTQYF. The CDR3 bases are TGTGCCAGCAGCCCCCGACTAGCGGGGTCGGCCTTCACAGATACGCAGTATTTT.

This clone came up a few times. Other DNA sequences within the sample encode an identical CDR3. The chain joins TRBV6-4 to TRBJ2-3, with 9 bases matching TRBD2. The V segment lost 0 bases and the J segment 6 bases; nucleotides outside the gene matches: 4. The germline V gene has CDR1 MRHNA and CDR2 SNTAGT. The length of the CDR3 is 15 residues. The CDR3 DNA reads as TGTGCCAGCAGTGACTCTGGCGGGGGGGCCGATACGCAGTATTTT. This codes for CASSDSGGGADTQYF.

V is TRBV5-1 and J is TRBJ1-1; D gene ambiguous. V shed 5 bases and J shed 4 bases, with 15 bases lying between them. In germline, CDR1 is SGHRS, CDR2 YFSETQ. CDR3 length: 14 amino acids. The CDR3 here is CASRPGAGGTEAFF. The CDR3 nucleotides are TGCGCCAGCAGACCTGGAGCGGGTGGCACTGAAGCTTTCTTT.